This T cell receptor beta chain was recorded in a study of cytomegalovirus exposure and HLA in healthy donors. Study context: Caucasian-associated ancestry cluster membership applied to about 80% of about 370 genotyped donors.

The primer mix had 60 Vbeta and 13 Jbeta primers. Clones were read by immunoSEQ multiplex PCR, and TCRdb kept only the in-frame ones, dropping some. The table shows 120,000 or so clones, with over 65% occurring only once. Looked up from germline, CDR1 is SGHRS and CDR2 is YFSETQ. V gave up 0 bases and J gave up 4 bases; unmatched junction bases: 8. This CDR3 has 17 residues. Findings of the study overall: Generally TCR sequences proved uncommon, though certain public TCRs appeared in numerous donors. Per a later analysis, about 18,000 TCR beta sequences showed association with HLA alleles at 0.05 false discovery rate.

Comments on this clone: Its specificity is not known.

Nominal health characterized the donors when sampled, though unrecorded immune exposures were likely. The sequencing input was PBMCs. J is TRBJ1-3 and V is TRBV5-1; TRBD1 agrees at 9 bases. The clonotype was recovered from a woman between 40 and 55 years old in good health and CMV-seropositive. As DNA, the CDR3 is TGCGCCAGCAGCTTGGGGTATGGGACAGGGAGAGGAAACACCATATATTTT. Translation gives CASSLGYGTGRGNTIYF.